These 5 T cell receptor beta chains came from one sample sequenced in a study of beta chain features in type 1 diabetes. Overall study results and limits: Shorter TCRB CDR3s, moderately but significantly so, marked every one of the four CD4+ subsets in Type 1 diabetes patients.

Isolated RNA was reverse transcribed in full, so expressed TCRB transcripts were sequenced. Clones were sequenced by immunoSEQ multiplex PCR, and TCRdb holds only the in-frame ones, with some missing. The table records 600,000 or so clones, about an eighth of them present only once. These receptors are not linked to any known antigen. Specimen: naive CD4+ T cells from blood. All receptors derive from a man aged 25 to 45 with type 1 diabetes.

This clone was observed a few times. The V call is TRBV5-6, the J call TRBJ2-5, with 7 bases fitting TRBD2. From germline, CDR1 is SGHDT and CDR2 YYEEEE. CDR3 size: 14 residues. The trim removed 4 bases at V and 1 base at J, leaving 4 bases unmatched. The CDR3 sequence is CASSPGTTQETQYF. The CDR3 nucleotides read TGTGCCAGCAGCCCGGGGACTACCCAAGAGACCCAGTACTTC.

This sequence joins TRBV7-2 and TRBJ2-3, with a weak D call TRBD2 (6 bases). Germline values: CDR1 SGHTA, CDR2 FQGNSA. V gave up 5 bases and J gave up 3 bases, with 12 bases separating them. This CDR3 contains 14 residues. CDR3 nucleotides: TGTGCCAGCAGCCGGGGGATACAAACAGATACGCAGTATTTT. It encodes CASSRGIQTDTQYF. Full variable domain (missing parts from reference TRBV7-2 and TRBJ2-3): GAGVSQSPSNKVTEKGKDVELRCDPISGHTALYWYRQSLGQGLEFLIYFQGNSAPDKSGLPSDRFSAERTGGSVSTLTIQRTQQEDSAVYLCASSRGIQTDTQYFGPGTRLTVL.

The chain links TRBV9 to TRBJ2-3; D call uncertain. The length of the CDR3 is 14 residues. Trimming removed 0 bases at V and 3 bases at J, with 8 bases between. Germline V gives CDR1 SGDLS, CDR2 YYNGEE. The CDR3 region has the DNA TGTGCCAGCAGCGTAGAGGTGGGGACAGATACGCAGTATTTT. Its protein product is CASSVEVGTDTQYF. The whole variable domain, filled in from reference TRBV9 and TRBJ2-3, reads DSGVTQTPKHLITATGQRVTLRCSPRSGDLSVYWYQQSLDQGLQFLIQYYNGEERAKGNILERFSAQQFPDLHSELNLSSLELGDSALYFCASSVEVGTDTQYFGPGTRLTVL.

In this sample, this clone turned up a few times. This chain's CDR3 is CASSLADSTDTQYF. For the CDR3, the DNA is TGTGCCAGCAGCTTAGCAGACAGCACAGATACGCAGTATTTT. The gene calls are TRBV11-3 and TRBJ2-3, with D uncertain. The V gene lost 1 base and the J gene lost 0 bases, with 5 bases spanning the gap. The germline gives CDR1 SGHNT, CDR2 YENEEA. CDR3 length equals 14 residues.

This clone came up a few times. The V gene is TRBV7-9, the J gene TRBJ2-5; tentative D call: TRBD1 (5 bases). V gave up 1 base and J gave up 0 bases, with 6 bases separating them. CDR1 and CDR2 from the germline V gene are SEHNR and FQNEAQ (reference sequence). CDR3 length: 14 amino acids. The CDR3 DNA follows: TGTGCCAGCAGCTTAGAGGGGTACCAAGAGACCCAGTACTTC. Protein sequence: CASSLEGYQETQYF.